A single sample is the source of the 3 T cell receptor beta chains below, sequenced in a study of cytomegalovirus exposure and HLA in healthy donors. Measured with immunoSEQ multiplex PCR; TCRdb has only the in-frame clones, and not every one. The table includes roughly 150,000 clones, just over 90% detected once. Sequencing was performed on PBMCs. The receptors come from a man younger than 30 in good health and CMV-seronegative.

This chain links TRBV11-2 with TRBJ2-1; 8 nucleotides agree with TRBD2. This CDR3 contains 16 residues. V dropped 1 base and J dropped 4; count of bases not matched to a gene: 6. Germline CDR1 reads SGHAT; CDR2 reads FQNNGV. CDR3 amino acids: CASSLGYQRGYNEQFF. DNA of the CDR3: TGTGCCAGCAGCTTAGGTTATCAGCGGGGGTACAATGAGCAGTTCTTC.

The V and J genes are TRBV7-7 and TRBJ2-1, with 9 bases that match TRBD1. The germline CDR1 and CDR2 sequences are SSHAT and FNYEAQ (reference sequence). Losses at the gene ends were 6 bases for V and 10 bases for J; bases not matched to a gene: 10. The CDR3 is made up of 14 amino acids. The CDR3 coding sequence is TGTGCCAGCAGTCTCGGACAGGGGTCATGGGAGCAGTTCTTC. Translating gives CASSLGQGSWEQFF.

This sequence joins TRBV11-2 and TRBJ2-7; tentatively, D is TRBD1 (6 bases). Trimming removed 6 bases at V and 2 bases at J, with 11 bases between. The CDR3 extends over 13 amino acids. Germline V lookup: CDR1 SGHAT, CDR2 FQNNGV. The CDR3 DNA reads as TGTGCCAGCAGGTGGGACATCACCTACGAGCAGTACTTC. This sequence encodes CASRWDITYEQYF.